The entry below gives a single T cell receptor (beta chain) sequence along with its context. This specimen comes from a study of blood T cell repertoires in COVID-19. The CDR3 is 14 residues long. In germline, CDR1 is WSHSY, CDR2 SAAADI. With V trimmed by 6 bases and J by 3 bases, 5 bases remained unmatched. Sequencing was performed with immunoSEQ multiplex PCR; in TCRdb, only in-frame clones are kept and a portion is missing. Of more than 100,000 clones listed, around three quarters are singletons. The source of this sequence is a man aged 60-69 years with active or convalescent COVID-19. The chain employs TRBV10-2 and TRBJ2-3; 8 bases are shared with TRBD1. The sample taken for sequencing was peripheral blood. The CDR3 DNA sequence: TGCGCCAGCAGGACAGGGGTTGGTACAGATACGCAGTATTTT. Protein sequence: CASRTGVGTDTQYF.